This T cell receptor (beta chain) was captured in a study of OX40 agonist ivuxolimab in advanced cancers. Across the whole study: Across the patients, intravenous ivuxolimab was delivered every 2 weeks at 0.01 to 10 mg/kg.

About this clone itself: Its antigen remains unknown.

Sequencing used immunoSEQ multiplex PCR; TCRdb keeps in-frame clones, though not all of them. The sample yields 96,000 or so clones, about 84% seen once. Systemic immunosuppression or a history of autoimmune disease excluded patients. The study's findings and limits: Clonal expansion was seen in CD4+ and CD8+ blood T cells by week 6 at 0.1 to 3.0 mg/kg.

CDR1 is SGHAT, CDR2 FQNNGV, per germline. This CDR3 has 12 amino acids. The ends were cut back, 1 base at V and 7 bases at J, with 7 bases in the middle. Material: CD4+ or CD8+ T cells sorted from blood, obtained in a trial of the OX40 agonist ivuxolimab. The genes are TRBV11-2 and TRBJ1-1, with D uncertain. The source is an adult with an advanced solid tumor such as melanoma, head and neck, liver or kidney cancer. The CDR3 here is CASSLVGDEAFF. The CDR3 DNA sequence: TGTGCCAGCAGCTTAGTCGGGGATGAAGCTTTCTTT.